Listed below are T cell receptor beta chains from one sample, sequenced in a study of blood T cell repertoires in COVID-19. Repertoires were generated with immunoSEQ multiplex PCR, while TCRdb's copy carries only in-frame clones and drops some. This sample has tens of thousands of clones, with over 65% found just once. Sequencing was carried out using peripheral blood. The receptors here all came from a woman in her sixties or seventies with acute or convalescent COVID-19. Each CDR3 is given with its conserved first and last residue. D genes are given only for firm matches. Not all rows give a size; the values are once, few, many and, for expanded clones, a class.

v_call	d_call	j_call	clone_size	cdr3_aa	cdr3_nt
TRBV28	TRBD2	TRBJ2-1	-	CASSFGTSLAFYNEQFF	TGTGCCAGCAGTTTTGGGACTAGCCTGGCTTTCTACAATGAGCAGTTCTTC
TRBV3-1/TRBV3-2	TRBD2	TRBJ2-2	-	CASSQPGLASGELFF	TGTGCCAGCAGCCAGCCGGGACTAGCTTCCGGGGAGCTGTTTTTT
TRBV9	-	TRBJ1-1	-	CASSATRNTEAFF	TGTGCCAGCAGCGCCACAAGGAACACTGAAGCTTTCTTT
TRBV20-1	-	TRBJ2-1	once	CSARVTYEQFF	TGCAGTGCTAGAGTAACATATGAGCAGTTCTTC
TRBV7-8	-	TRBJ2-6	-	CASSFQGSGANVLTF	TGTGCCAGCAGCTTTCAGGGCTCTGGGGCCAACGTCCTGACTTTC
TRBV12-3/TRBV12-4	-	TRBJ2-5	once	CASSIGQRETQYF	TGTGCCAGCAGTATCGGACAGCGGGAGACCCAGTACTTC
TRBV15	-	TRBJ1-3	-	CATSRGAFGDTIYF	TGTGCCACCAGCAGAGGTGCTTTTGGAGACACCATATATTTT
TRBV19	-	TRBJ1-5	-	CASSIGAGRGAVQPQHF	TGTGCCAGTAGTATAGGGGCTGGGAGGGGGGCGGTTCAGCCCCAGCATTTT
TRBV9	TRBD1	TRBJ1-1	-	CASSEGQGRVAFF	TGTGCCAGCAGCGAGGGACAGGGACGGGTCGCTTTCTTT
TRBV27	TRBD2	TRBJ2-3	-	CASSFGTSGSTDTQYF	TGTGCCAGCAGTTTCGGGACTAGCGGTAGCACAGATACGCAGTATTTT
TRBV7-9	-	TRBJ2-3	once	CASSLGGERTDTQYF	TGTGCCAGCAGCTTAGGGGGGGAGAGGACAGATACGCAGTATTTT
TRBV6-2/TRBV6-3	-	TRBJ2-3	once	CASSRQSTDTQYF	TGTGCCAGCAGCCGACAGAGCACAGATACGCAGTATTTT
TRBV28	TRBD2	TRBJ2-2	-	CASSSDGGWELFF	TGTGCCAGCAGTTCGGACGGGGGGTGGGAGCTGTTTTTT
TRBV28	-	TRBJ2-2	-	CASRPQGRGTGELFF	TGTGCCAGCAGACCCCAGGGGAGGGGTACCGGGGAGCTGTTTTTT
TRBV6-9	-	TRBJ1-1	-	CASSYGPPTEFSEAFF	TGTGCCAGCAGTTATGGTCCCCCGACAGAATTCTCTGAAGCTTTCTTT
TRBV5-1	TRBD1	TRBJ1-2	-	CASSLDPGQGDYGYTF	TGCGCCAGCAGCTTGGATCCGGGACAGGGCGACTATGGCTACACCTTC
TRBV6-6	-	TRBJ1-2	few	CASSTDIYGYTF	TGTGCCAGCAGTACGGACATCTATGGCTACACCTTC
TRBV14	-	TRBJ1-1	-	CASSAQENTEAFF	TGTGCCAGCAGCGCCCAGGAGAACACTGAAGCTTTCTTT
TRBV5-1	TRBD1	TRBJ1-2	-	CASSSGTVSYGYTF	TGCGCCAGCAGCTCTGGGACAGTAAGCTATGGCTACACCTTC
TRBV19	TRBD1	TRBJ2-6	-	CASSIAGERGPRSGANVLTF	TGTGCCAGTAGTATAGCCGGTGAGAGGGGGCCAAGATCCGGGGCCAACGTCCTGACTTTC
TRBV2	-	TRBJ2-2	few	CASNGALNTGELFF	TGTGCCAGCAACGGAGCCCTGAACACCGGGGAGCTGTTTTTT
TRBV7-2	TRBD2	TRBJ2-1	few	CASSPNLILAGGVGEQFF	TGTGCCAGCAGCCCTAACCTCATACTAGCGGGGGGGGTCGGTGAGCAGTTCTTC
TRBV11-2	-	TRBJ2-3	-	CASSLDRLSDTQYF	TGTGCCAGCAGCTTAGATCGTCTATCAGATACGCAGTATTTT
TRBV5-1	-	TRBJ2-1	-	CASSLVPGNNEQFF	TGCGCCAGCAGCTTGGTCCCAGGGAACAATGAGCAGTTCTTC
TRBV5-4	TRBD1	TRBJ1-1	large	CATLSGTENTEAFF	TGTGCCACCCTTTCTGGGACAGAGAACACTGAAGCTTTCTTT
TRBV6-1	-	TRBJ2-2	many	CASSEAGDTGELFF	TGTGCCAGCAGTGAAGCGGGAGACACCGGGGAGCTGTTTTTT
TRBV7-2	-	TRBJ2-2	few	CASSRNTGELFF	TGTGCCAGCAGCCGGAACACCGGGGAGCTGTTTTTT
TRBV4-1	TRBD1	TRBJ1-5	-	CASSQDTGGVNQPQHF	TGCGCCAGCAGCCAGGATACAGGGGGCGTCAATCAGCCCCAGCATTTT
TRBV15	-	TRBJ1-1	-	CATSRDQGDEAFF	TGTGCCACCAGCAGAGATCAGGGCGATGAAGCTTTCTTT
TRBV7-2	-	TRBJ2-2	-	CASSLAGLPGELFF	TGTGCCAGCAGCTTAGCGGGCCTTCCCGGGGAGCTGTTTTTT
TRBV6-2/TRBV6-3	-	TRBJ2-6	-	CASSYSDTSSGANVLTF	TGTGCCAGCAGTTACTCGGACACCAGCTCTGGGGCCAACGTCCTGACTTTC
TRBV25-1	-	TRBJ1-1	-	CASSISGASPEAFF	TGTGCCAGCAGTATATCAGGGGCGAGCCCCGAAGCTTTCTTT
TRBV6-5	TRBD2	TRBJ2-1	-	CASRVSGGSYNEQFF	TGTGCCAGCAGAGTAAGCGGGGGAAGCTACAATGAGCAGTTCTTC
TRBV6-4	-	TRBJ2-3	-	CASSEEGPTDTQYF	TGTGCCAGCAGTGAAGAGGGCCCCACAGATACGCAGTATTTT
TRBV6-5	-	TRBJ2-2	-	CASSPRGSAGELFF	TGTGCCAGCAGTCCTAGAGGGTCCGCCGGGGAGCTGTTTTTT
TRBV21-1	-	TRBJ2-2	-	CASSSKGDTGELFF	TGTGCCAGCAGCTCTAAGGGGGACACCGGGGAGCTGTTTTTT
TRBV12-5	TRBD2	TRBJ2-5	-	CASGLGTTSGSEWTQYF	TGTGCTAGTGGTTTGGGCACGACTAGCGGCTCGGAGTGGACCCAGTACTTC
TRBV7-2	-	TRBJ2-1	-	CASSLLVGGYNEQFF	TGTGCCAGCAGCCTACTAGTCGGCGGGTACAATGAGCAGTTCTTC
TRBV10-3	TRBD2	TRBJ2-6	-	CAISELIRAWTSGKRSGANVLTF	TGTGCCATCAGTGAGTTGATCAGGGCTTGGACTAGCGGGAAACGCTCTGGGGCCAACGTCCTGACTTTC
TRBV7-9	TRBD1	TRBJ1-2	-	CASTEDRGYGYTF	TGTGCCAGCACCGAGGACAGGGGATATGGCTACACCTTC
TRBV2	TRBD2	TRBJ2-3	-	CASSEGLAGGPDTQYF	TGTGCCAGCAGTGAAGGCCTAGCGGGAGGGCCAGATACGCAGTATTTT
TRBV24-1	-	TRBJ2-1	-	CATSDLAIGSRNEQFF	TGTGCCACCAGTGATTTAGCTATCGGGTCGCGGAATGAGCAGTTCTTC
TRBV5-4	-	TRBJ2-3	-	CASSLLRGPGTDTQYF	TGTGCCAGCAGCTTGTTGCGGGGCCCGGGCACAGATACGCAGTATTTT
TRBV18	-	TRBJ1-3	few	CASSQGGSGNTIYF	TGTGCCAGCTCACAAGGGGGCTCTGGAAACACCATATATTTT